The next 18 T cell receptor beta chains were all read from a single sample in a study of blood T cells in healthy people across ages. Next came a second PCR, run for about 6 to 12 cycles, which used a sample-barcoded 5' primer along with a J-beta primer mix. One entry per CDR3 protein, called by TCRdb with MiXCR from the 5' RACE reads. The table has around 870,000 distinct CDR3 sequences, less than 35% seen once. Sequencing was carried out using blood. These receptor sequences come from a woman over 75 in good health.

The sample holds a few counts of this clonotype. This chain uses TRBV6-2 or TRBV6-3 with TRBJ1-1; D gene unclear. Germline V gene sequence: CDR1 MNHEY, CDR2 SVGEGT. CDR3 size: 13 residues. V was clipped by 4 bases and J by 7 bases, with 13 bases between them. The CDR3 nucleotides read TGTGCCAGCAGTTCTACCAATTGGAATGAAGCTTTCTTT. It is translated as CASSSTNWNEAFF.

There are many counts of this clonotype. The chain is built from TRBV5-1 and TRBJ2-5; 9 bases match TRBD1. CDR3 size: 16 residues. J gave up 6 bases and V 0 bases, and 9 bases lay outside the gene matches. Germline V gives CDR1 SGHRS, CDR2 YFSETQ. Here the CDR3 DNA reads TGCGCCAGCAGCTTGGGACAGGGGGAGGTACGGAAGACCCAGTACTTC. This gives the protein CASSLGQGEVRKTQYF.

This clonotype showed up just a few times. The chain links TRBV10-3 to TRBJ1-2, with 7 positions matching TRBD1. This CDR3 comprises 14 residues. CDR1 is ENHRY and CDR2 is SYGVKD in the germline V gene. Trimming cost V 0 bases and J 4 bases; bases outside gene matches: 2. CDR3 amino acids: CAISESDRAYGYTF. CDR3 nucleotides: TGTGCCATCAGTGAGTCCGACAGGGCCTATGGCTACACCTTC.

This clonotype was counted a few times. This clone may be a read error of a much larger clone one base away. This sequence joins TRBV6-5 and TRBJ2-1; 8 bases are a match to TRBD1. Gene TRBJ2-7 matches the end of the DNA better, so the J call may be wrong. The CDR3 totals 16 residues. The germline gives CDR1 MNHEY, CDR2 SVGAGI. Written as DNA, the CDR3 is TGTGCCAGCATGGGGGCTGTGACAGGGGCGAACAATGAGCAGTACTTC. It specifies CASMGAVTGANNEQYF.

The table lists this clonotype with a few counts. A read error may produce the germline difference seen at one junction end. The V and J genes are TRBV5-5 and TRBJ2-4; no reliable D call. TRBJ2-7 explains the end of the DNA better; the J call may be wrong. The CDR3 contains 16 residues. Germline-derived CDR1 and CDR2 are SGHKS and YYEKEE (reference sequence). CDR3 sequence (DNA): TGTGCCGGCAGCCGTCAGTTTGAAATTTTGGCCTTCGAGCAGTACTTC. Translation: CAGSRQFEILAFEQYF.

V and J are TRBV28 and TRBJ2-7; D possibly uses TRBD1 or TRBD2 (5 bases each). Trimming removed 6 bases from V and 0 bases from J, with 15 bases in between. The CDR3 has 15 amino acids. Germline-derived CDR1 and CDR2 are MDHEN and SYDVKM. The CDR3 loop reads CASRSRDARSYEQYF. The CDR3 DNA follows: TGTGCCAGCAGATCTAGGGACGCCCGCTCCTACGAGCAGTACTTC.

This clonotype was counted a few times. The chain joins TRBV5-1 to TRBJ2-1; D call uncertain. The CDR3 is made up of 11 amino acids. The germline V gene encodes CDR1 SGHRS and CDR2 YFSETQ. V was cut by 4 bases and J by 9 bases, with 8 bases left in between. The CDR3 DNA sequence: TGCGCCAGCAGCGGGGAAAGTGAGCAGTTCTTC. It specifies CASSGESEQFF.

This clonotype was observed many times. The rearrangement uses TRBV7-2 and TRBJ2-5; D is unclear. The CDR3 extends over 13 amino acids. The germline gives CDR1 SGHTA, CDR2 FQGNSA. V lost 3 bases to trimming and J lost 5 bases, with 10 bases between them. CDR3 residues: CASSLGYPETQYF. The CDR3 region has the DNA TGTGCCAGCAGCTTGGGGTACCCCGAGACCCAGTACTTC. Filled out from reference TRBV7-2 and TRBJ2-5, the complete variable domain reads GAGVSQSPSNKVTEKGKDVELRCDPISGHTALYWYRQSLGQGLEFLIYFQGNSAPDKSGLPSDRFSAERTGGSVSTLTIQRTQQEDSAVYLCASSLGYPETQYFGPGTRLLVL.

At least ten counts were recorded for this clonotype. The genes are TRBV7-2 and TRBJ2-3; possible D gene TRBD2, 7 bases. There are 18 residues in the CDR3. The germline V gene has CDR1 SGHTA and CDR2 FQGNSA. Deletions cut 2 bases from V and 0 bases from J, with 18 bases between. The CDR3: CASSLRGRRGGSTDTQYF. DNA for the CDR3: TGTGCCAGCAGCTTAAGGGGGAGGAGGGGGGGGAGCACAGATACGCAGTATTTT.

The CDR3 here is CASSLGQTYNSPSHF. In DNA, the CDR3 is TGTGCCAGCAGTTTGGGGCAGACCTATAATTCACCCTCCCACTTT. The chain joins TRBV27 to TRBJ1-6; TRBD1 might be the D (5 bases). CDR3 length: 15 residues. The germline V and J ends were trimmed by 3 bases and 18 bases, with 24 bases remaining between them. The germline CDR1 and CDR2 sequences are MNHEY and SMNVEV (reference sequence).

This clonotype came up a few times. The chain links TRBV15 to TRBJ2-2; 8 bases are a match to TRBD1. The trim removed 8 bases at V and 1 base at J, leaving 3 bases unmatched. The CDR3 length is 14 residues. Germline-derived CDR1 and CDR2 are LNHNV and YYDKDF (reference sequence). In DNA, the CDR3 is TGTGCCACCCGGACAGGGATGAACACCGGGGAGCTGTTTTTT. It yields the protein CATRTGMNTGELFF.

The chain has TRBV29-1 and TRBJ1-1; TRBD1 matches at 8 bases. The CDR3 runs 12 residues. The V segment lost 7 bases and the J segment 6 bases; nucleotides outside the gene matches: 7. Germline-derived CDR1 and CDR2 are SQVTM and ANQGSEA. As DNA, the CDR3 is TGCAGCGGGCGACAGGGGCGCGCTGAAGCTTTCTTT. Encoded protein: CSGRQGRAEAFF.

Regarding this clonotype: A much more abundant neighbour one base away suggests this may be a read error. V usage is TRBV12-3 or TRBV12-4 and J usage is TRBJ2-1; possible D gene TRBD2, 6 bases. The CDR3 runs 13 residues. CDR3 nucleotides: TGTGCCGGCAGTGAACGGGAGTTCAATGAGCAGTTCTTC. It translates to CAGSEREFNEQFF.

The table lists this clonotype with a count of one. This rearrangement joins TRBV9 to TRBJ2-1; D is possibly TRBD1 (5 bases). This CDR3 is built from 14 residues. CDR1 is SGDLS, CDR2 YYNGEE, per germline. Trimming left V 3 bases short and J 6 bases short, with 13 bases between. In nucleotides, the CDR3 is TGTGCCAGCAGCGGAGAGCCCAGGGTCAATGAGCAGTTCTTC. Protein sequence: CASSGEPRVNEQFF.

This clonotype was seen ten or more times. The V and J genes are TRBV7-9 and TRBJ2-7; 7 positions match TRBD1. Germline trimming cut 5 bases from V and 0 bases from J; bases unmatched to any gene: 4. Germline CDR1 is SEHNR and CDR2 is FQNEAQ (reference sequence). The CDR3 is made up of 14 amino acids. CDR3 sequence: CASSEGASSYEQYF. CDR3 nucleotides: TGTGCCAGCAGCGAGGGGGCGAGCTCCTACGAGCAGTACTTC.

This clonotype was counted ten times or more. The chain carries TRBV28 and TRBJ2-3, with D perhaps TRBD1 (5 bases). The CDR3 sequence is 14 residues long. Germline lookup yields CDR1 MDHEN and CDR2 SYDVKM. Trimming removed 5 bases at V and 2 bases at J, with 11 bases between. The CDR3 region is CASSRPTVTDTQYF. The DNA for the CDR3 is TGTGCCAGCAGTAGACCGACAGTCACAGATACGCAGTATTTT.

This clonotype was found many times. J is TRBJ2-3 and V is TRBV11-2; tentatively, D is TRBD1 (5 bases). This CDR3 is 15 amino acids long. Germline CDR1 SGHAT, CDR2 FQNNGV. V lost 4 bases to trimming and J lost 2 bases, with 13 bases between them. CDR3 in DNA: TGTGCCAGCAGCTCGGTCAAGGGGTCCACAGATACGCAGTATTTT. This translates into CASSSVKGSTDTQYF.

In the case of this clonotype: This could be a read error, since a much larger clone is one nucleotide away. The chain recombines TRBV29-1 with TRBJ1-1; D remains ambiguous. The CDR3 consists of 13 residues. Trimming removed 2 bases at V and 1 base at J, with 8 bases between. Germline V gene sequence: CDR1 SQVTM, CDR2 ANQGSEA. Here the CDR3 DNA reads TGCAGCGTTGAAAAACAGAGGAACACTGAAGCTTTCTTT. This translates into CSVEKQRNTEAFF.